These 17 T cell receptor beta chains share one sample of origin, sequenced in a study of OX40 agonist ivuxolimab in advanced cancers. Here immunoSEQ multiplex PCR was the method, and the copy in TCRdb shows in-frame clones only, minus some. The sample records approximately 30,000 clones, 80% to 90% being singletons. The material was CD4+ or CD8+ T cells sorted from blood, obtained in a trial of the OX40 agonist ivuxolimab. These receptors originate from an adult with an advanced solid tumor such as melanoma, head and neck, liver or kidney cancer.

This clone was recorded once. The chain couples TRBV27 to TRBJ2-1, with 10 bases lining up with TRBD1. This CDR3 has 13 amino acids. CDR1 and CDR2 from the germline V gene are MNHEY and SMNVEV (reference sequence). The V gene end was trimmed by 4 bases and the J gene end by 7 bases; junction bases not matched to a gene: 1. The CDR3 region has the DNA TGTGCCAGCAGTTGGGGACAGGGGAATGAGCAGTTCTTC. Protein sequence: CASSWGQGNEQFF.

The chain carries TRBV28 and TRBJ2-1, with TRBD1 as a possible D gene (5 bases). Germline V gives CDR1 MDHEN, CDR2 SYDVKM. The CDR3 extends over 13 amino acids. The V end was cut by 5 bases, the J end by 7 bases, with 12 bases between. Here the CDR3 DNA reads TGTGCCAGCAGTGATGACAGTTCGAATGAGCAGTTCTTC. Translation gives CASSDDSSNEQFF.

The gene calls are TRBV28 and TRBJ1-1; TRBD1 matches 8 bases. V lost 5 bases to trimming and J lost 0 bases; unmatched junction nucleotides: 2. Germline V gene data show CDR1 as MDHEN and CDR2 as SYDVKM. The CDR3 consists of 14 residues. CDR3 region: CASSLTGVNTEAFF. The CDR3 DNA reads as TGTGCCAGCAGTCTGACAGGGGTGAACACTGAAGCTTTCTTT.

The chain employs TRBV11-3 and TRBJ2-1; TRBD1 aligns across 11 bases. Germline V lookup: CDR1 SGHNT, CDR2 YENEEA. The CDR3 has 13 residues. Losses at the gene ends were 5 bases for V and 8 bases for J; bases not matched to a gene: 2. The CDR3 here is CASSQDRGHEQFF. CDR3 bases: TGTGCCAGCAGCCAGGACAGGGGGCATGAGCAGTTCTTC. The full variable domain, with the rest looked up from reference TRBV11-3 and TRBJ2-1, is EAGVVQSPRYKIIEKKQPVAFWCNPISGHNTLYWYLQNLGQGPELLIRYENEEAVDDSQLPKDRFSAERLKGVDSTLKIQPAELGDSAVYLCASSQDRGHEQFFGPGTRLTVL.

This sequence joins TRBV29-1 and TRBJ2-1; 14 nucleotides agree with TRBD2. J was trimmed by 9 bases and V by 7 bases; bases with no gene match: 11. The CDR3 totals 15 residues. Germline CDR1 reads SQVTM; CDR2 reads ANQGSEA. CDR3 protein: CSARSGLAGEGEQFF. In nucleotides, the CDR3 is TGCAGCGCCCGATCGGGACTAGCGGGAGAGGGTGAGCAGTTCTTC.

The V gene is TRBV4-3, the J gene TRBJ2-7; TRBD1 might be the D (6 bases). Trimming removed 0 bases from V and 3 bases from J, with 12 bases in between. CDR1 is LGHNA and CDR2 is YSLEER in the germline V gene. This CDR3 has 15 residues. In DNA, the CDR3 is TGCGCCAGCAGCCAAGAGGGACACCCACTCTACGAGCAGTACTTC. It is translated as CASSQEGHPLYEQYF.

In its sample, this clone was seen once. The chain links TRBV10-3 to TRBJ1-5; TRBD1 is a possible D gene (6 bases). Germline V gene sequence: CDR1 ENHRY, CDR2 SYGVKD. Trimming removed 5 bases from V and 4 bases from J, with 9 bases in between. The CDR3 extends over 13 amino acids. The CDR3 region is CAISPTGNQPQHF. CDR3 nucleotides: TGTGCCATCAGTCCGACAGGAAATCAGCCCCAGCATTTT.

V is TRBV19 and J is TRBJ1-4; D remains ambiguous. The CDR3 covers 12 residues. Germline V gives CDR1 LNHDA, CDR2 SQIVND (reference sequence). The V end was cut by 5 bases, the J end by 11 bases, with 12 bases between. DNA for the CDR3: TGTGCCAGTAGTCTTTTGACACCCAAACTGTTTTTT. Its translation is CASSLLTPKLFF.

This clone turned up a few times. V is TRBV7-9 and J is TRBJ1-1, with D unresolved. Trimming took 5 bases from V and 6 from J, leaving 10 bases between them. There are 12 residues in the CDR3. Germline loops: CDR1 SEHNR, CDR2 FQNEAQ (reference sequence). CDR3 amino acids: CASSPQKPEAFF. The CDR3 DNA sequence: TGTGCCAGCAGCCCTCAAAAACCTGAAGCTTTCTTT.

This CDR3 reads CASSLSAGGPPNEQFF. In DNA form, the CDR3 reads TGTGCCAGCAGTTTATCAGCGGGAGGGCCACCCAATGAGCAGTTCTTC. The J gene is TRBJ2-1, the V gene TRBV27; 10 positions agree with TRBD2. The ends lost 0 bases at V and 6 bases at J; junction bases unmatched: 5. This CDR3 spans 16 amino acids. Germline V gene data show CDR1 as MNHEY and CDR2 as SMNVEV (reference sequence).

V usage is TRBV7-3 and J usage is TRBJ2-5; maybe TRBD1 (5 bases). The V gene lost 5 bases and the J gene lost 3 bases, with 19 bases spanning the gap. The germline CDR1 and CDR2 sequences are SGHTA and FQGTGA. The CDR3 spans 16 residues. In nucleotides, the CDR3 is TGTGCCAGCAGCACGAAGGGGCAGGGTGGAAAAGAGACCCAGTACTTC. Translating it yields CASSTKGQGGKETQYF. Supplemented by reference TRBV7-3 and TRBJ2-5, the full variable domain reads GAGVSQTPSNKVTEKGKYVELRCDPISGHTALYWYRQSLGQGPEFLIYFQGTGAADDSGLPNDRFFAVRPEGSVSTLKIQRTERGDSAVYLCASSTKGQGGKETQYFGPGTRLLVL.

This chain connects TRBV27 to TRBJ2-1, with a tentative D call TRBD2 (5 bases). The CDR3 is 13 residues long. V lost 6 bases and J lost 6, with 12 bases in between. Per the germline V gene, CDR1 is MNHEY and CDR2 is SMNVEV (reference sequence). DNA of the CDR3: TGTGCCAGCAGCCTTTCCAGCGGCAATGAGCAGTTCTTC. Its protein is CASSLSSGNEQFF.

In DNA form, the CDR3 reads TGCGCCAGCAGCTGGACAGACATGAACACTGAAGCTTTCTTT. Translation: CASSWTDMNTEAFF. The chain links TRBV5-1 to TRBJ1-1, with D possibly TRBD1 on 6 matching bases. V lost 3 bases, J lost 0 bases, and 9 bases lay in between. CDR3 length: 14 amino acids. Germline assignment: CDR1 SGHRS and CDR2 YFSETQ.

This sequence joins TRBV10-1 and TRBJ2-3; TRBD2 is a possible D gene (5 bases). Germline V gene sequence: CDR1 WNHNN, CDR2 SYGVQD (reference sequence). Deletions cut 2 bases from V and 2 bases from J, with 14 bases between. CDR3 length: 16 residues. The CDR3 coding sequence is TGCGCCAGCAGTGAGACCCCGGGAAGAAACACAGATACGCAGTATTTT. As protein: CASSETPGRNTDTQYF.

The chain is built from TRBV19 and TRBJ2-2; TRBD2 is a possible D gene (6 bases). Germline CDR1 is LNHDA and CDR2 is SQIVND (reference sequence). CDR3 length: 13 residues. V lost 5 bases and J 8 bases, leaving 12 bases between the germline ends. The CDR3 is CASSVGGSGELFF. In DNA form, the CDR3 reads TGTGCCAGTAGTGTCGGGGGATCTGGGGAGCTGTTTTTT.

This clone was observed a handful of times. CDR3 nucleotide sequence: TGTGCCAGCAGTTCTACAGGCTCCTACGAGCAGTACTTC. Translated: CASSSTGSYEQYF. The chain combines TRBV28 with TRBJ2-7; D might be TRBD1 (5 bases). Per the germline V gene, CDR1 is MDHEN and CDR2 is SYDVKM. V shed 4 bases and J shed 0 bases, with 7 bases lying between them. The CDR3 spans 13 residues.

The chain uses TRBV9 and TRBJ2-3; 9 positions agree with TRBD2. Trimming removed 0 bases from V and 3 bases from J; junction bases left unmatched: 5. Per germline, CDR1 SGDLS and CDR2 YYNGEE. The CDR3 is 16 residues long. The CDR3 sequence: CASSVDGGRATDTQYF. The CDR3 region has the DNA TGTGCCAGCAGCGTAGACGGCGGGAGGGCGACAGATACGCAGTATTTT.